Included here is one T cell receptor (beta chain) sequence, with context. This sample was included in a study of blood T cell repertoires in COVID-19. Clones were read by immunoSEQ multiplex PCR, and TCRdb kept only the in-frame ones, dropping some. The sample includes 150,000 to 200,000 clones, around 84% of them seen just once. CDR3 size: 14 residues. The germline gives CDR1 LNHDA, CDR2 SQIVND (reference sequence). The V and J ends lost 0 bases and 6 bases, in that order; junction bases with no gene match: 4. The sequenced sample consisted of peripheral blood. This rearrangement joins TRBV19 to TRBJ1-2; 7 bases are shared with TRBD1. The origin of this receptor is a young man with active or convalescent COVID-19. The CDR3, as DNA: TGTGCCAGTAGTATAGAGGGGACAGTCCATGGCTACACCTTC. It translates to CASSIEGTVHGYTF.